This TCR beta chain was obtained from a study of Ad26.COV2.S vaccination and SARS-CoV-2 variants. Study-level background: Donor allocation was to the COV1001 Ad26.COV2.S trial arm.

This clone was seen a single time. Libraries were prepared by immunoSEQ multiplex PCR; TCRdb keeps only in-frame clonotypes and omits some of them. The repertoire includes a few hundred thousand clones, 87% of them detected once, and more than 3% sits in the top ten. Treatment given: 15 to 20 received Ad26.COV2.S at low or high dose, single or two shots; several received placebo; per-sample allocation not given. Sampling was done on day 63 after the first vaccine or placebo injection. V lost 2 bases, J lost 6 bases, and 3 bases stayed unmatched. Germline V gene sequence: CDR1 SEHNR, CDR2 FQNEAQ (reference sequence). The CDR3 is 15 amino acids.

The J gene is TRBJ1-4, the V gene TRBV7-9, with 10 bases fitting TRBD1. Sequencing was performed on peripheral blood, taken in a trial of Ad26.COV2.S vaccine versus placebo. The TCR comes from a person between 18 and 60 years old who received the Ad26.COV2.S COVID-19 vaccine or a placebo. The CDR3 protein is CASSLWTGGDEKLFF. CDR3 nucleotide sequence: TGTGCCAGCAGCTTATGGACAGGGGGGGATGAAAAACTGTTTTTT.